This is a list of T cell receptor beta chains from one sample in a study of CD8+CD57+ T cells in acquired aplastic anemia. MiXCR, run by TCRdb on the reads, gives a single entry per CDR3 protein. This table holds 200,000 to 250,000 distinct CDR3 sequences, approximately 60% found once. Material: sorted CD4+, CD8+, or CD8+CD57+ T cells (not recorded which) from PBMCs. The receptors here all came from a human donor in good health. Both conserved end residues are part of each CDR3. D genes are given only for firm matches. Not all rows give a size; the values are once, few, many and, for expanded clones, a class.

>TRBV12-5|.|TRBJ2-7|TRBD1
TGTGCTAGTGGTACGGGACAGGGGGGATCCTACGAGCAGTACTTC
CASGTGQGGSYEQYF
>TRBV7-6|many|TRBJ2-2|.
TGTGCCAGCAGCTTAGCGGGGGGGCACACCGGGGAGCTGTTTTTT
CASSLAGGHTGELFF
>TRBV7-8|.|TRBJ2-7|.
TGTGCCAGCAGCCCCTCCCTCGGCAGGGGATACGAGCAGTACTTC
CASSPSLGRGYEQYF
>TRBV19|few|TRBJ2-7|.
TGTGCCAGTAGCTCAGGGTTGGGGGTATACGAGCAGTACTTC
CASSSGLGVYEQYF
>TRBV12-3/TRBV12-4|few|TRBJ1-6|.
TGTGCCAGCGCGGATGACAATTCACCCCTCCACTTT
CASADDNSPLHF
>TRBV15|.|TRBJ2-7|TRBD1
TGTGCCACCAGCAGTCCCCACCGGGACAGGGAGAGCTACTACGAGCAGTACTTC
CATSSPHRDRESYYEQYF
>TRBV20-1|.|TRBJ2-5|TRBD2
TGCAGTGCTAGAGGCCTAGCGGGAGGGAACCAAGAGACCCAGTACTTC
CSARGLAGGNQETQYF
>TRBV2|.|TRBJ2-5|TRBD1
TGTGCCAGCAGTTTATCACAGGGGGCTAGGGAGACCCAGTACTTC
CASSLSQGARETQYF
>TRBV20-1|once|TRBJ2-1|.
TGCAGTGCTCCGGCGACCTCCTACAATGAGCAGTTCTTC
CSAPATSYNEQFF
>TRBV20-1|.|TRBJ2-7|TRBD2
TGCAGTGCTCGGACTAGAACCTACGAGCAGTACTTC
CSARTRTYEQYF
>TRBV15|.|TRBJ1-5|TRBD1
TGTGCCACCAGACAAGACAGGGATAGCAATCAGCCCCAGCATTTT
CATRQDRDSNQPQHF
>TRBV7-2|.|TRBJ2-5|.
TGCGCCAGCAGCCAAGTGGACGTGGGGGTTGAGACCCAGTACTTC
CASSQVDVGVETQYF
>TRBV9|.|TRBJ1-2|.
TGTGCCAGCAGCGTAGAGGCCAGCTATGGCTACACCTTC
CASSVEASYGYTF
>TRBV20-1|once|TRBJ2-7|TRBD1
TGCAGTGCCCCTGGGGGGGGGGGGACAGGGGTCAACGAGCAGTACTTC
CSAPGGGGTGVNEQYF
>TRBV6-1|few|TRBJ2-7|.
TGTGCCAGCACGGGCAGCTACGAGCAGTACTTC
CASTGSYEQYF
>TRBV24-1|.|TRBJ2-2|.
TGTGCCGTTCGACAGTTAAACACCGGGGAGCTGTTTTTT
CAVRQLNTGELFF
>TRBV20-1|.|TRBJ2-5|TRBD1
TGCAGTGCTAACGGACAGGGCTACGAGACCCAGTACTTC
CSANGQGYETQYF
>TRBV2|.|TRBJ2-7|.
TGTGCCAGCAGTGGTAACTCCTACGAGCAGTACTTC
CASSGNSYEQYF
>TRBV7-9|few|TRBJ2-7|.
TGTGCCAGCAGCCCTGTTTTGGGGAAAGGTTACGAGCAGTACTTC
CASSPVLGKGYEQYF
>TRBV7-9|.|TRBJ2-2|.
TGTGCCAGCAGACCCGGGACTCACACCGGGGAGCTGTTTTTT
CASRPGTHTGELFF
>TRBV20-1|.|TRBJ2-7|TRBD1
TGCAGTGCCCAGGCGGGACAGGGGGCGTACGAGCAGTACTTC
CSAQAGQGAYEQYF
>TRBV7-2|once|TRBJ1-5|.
TGTGCCAGCAGCTTAGAAGGGGGGCCACAGCCCCAGCATTTT
CASSLEGGPQPQHF
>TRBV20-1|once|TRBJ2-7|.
TGCAGTGCTAGATCAGGGGCCTACGAGCAGTACTTC
CSARSGAYEQYF
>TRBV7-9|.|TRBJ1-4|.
TGTGCCAGCAGCCCACCCCGAGAGGGACGAAAACTGTTTTTT
CASSPPREGRKLFF
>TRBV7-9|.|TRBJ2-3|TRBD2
TGTGCCAGTGCCGGGACTAGCGGGAGCCTAACTGAGGCAGATACGCAGTATTTT
CASAGTSGSLTEADTQYF
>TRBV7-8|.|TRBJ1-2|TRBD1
TGTGCCAGCAGCTTAACGGCAGGGGGCCTCTGGGACTATGGCTACACCTTC
CASSLTAGGLWDYGYTF
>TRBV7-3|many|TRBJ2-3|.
TGTGCCAGCGCCAAGGGTATTCTAACCCGCACAGATACGCAGTATTTT
CASAKGILTRTDTQYF
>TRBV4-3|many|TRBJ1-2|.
TGCGCCAGCAGCCAGGCGACAGGTTGGCTGGGCTACACCTTC
CASSQATGWLGYTF
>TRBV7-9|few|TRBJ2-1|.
TGTGCCAGCAGTTTCAGTCATGGGCAGGGTCGGAATGAGCAGTTCTTC
CASSFSHGQGRNEQFF
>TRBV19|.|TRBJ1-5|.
TGTGCCAGTAGTATAGTAGCCAGTAGCCATCAGCCCCAGCATTTT
CASSIVASSHQPQHF
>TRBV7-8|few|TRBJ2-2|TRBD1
TGTGCCAGCAGCTTAGGGGGACAGGGGGTTCGCACCGGGGAGCTGTTTTTT
CASSLGGQGVRTGELFF
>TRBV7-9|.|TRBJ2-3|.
TGTGCCAGCAGCCCTACCGGGACGACAAGTGATACGCAGTATTTT
CASSPTGTTSDTQYF
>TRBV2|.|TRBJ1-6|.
TGTGCCAGCAGTGCAACAGGGAGCTCCTATAATTCACCCCTCCACTTT
CASSATGSSYNSPLHF
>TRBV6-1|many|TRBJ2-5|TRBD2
TGTGCCAGCAGAGGGACTAGCGGGGGACCGACCCAGTACTTC
CASRGTSGGPTQYF
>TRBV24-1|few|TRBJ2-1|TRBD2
TGTGCCACCAGTGATTCTAGCGGGGGTAACAATGAGCAGTTCTTC
CATSDSSGGNNEQFF
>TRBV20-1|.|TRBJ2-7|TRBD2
TGCAGTGCTAGTCAAGCGGGAGCCCCCAGCGTGCAGTACTTC
CSASQAGAPSVQYF
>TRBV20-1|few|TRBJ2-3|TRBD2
TGCAGTGCTGGACTTAGCGGGAGACTGACAGATACGCAGTATTTT
CSAGLSGRLTDTQYF
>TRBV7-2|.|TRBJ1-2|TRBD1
TGTGCCAGCAGTTCGGGACAGGGATTGAGCGGCTACACCTTC
CASSSGQGLSGYTF
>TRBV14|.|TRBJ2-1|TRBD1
TGTGCCAGCAGCAGCGCTCGGGACAGTTACCGCAATGAGCAGTTCTTC
CASSSARDSYRNEQFF
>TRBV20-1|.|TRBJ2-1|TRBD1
TGCAGTGCTACGACAGGGGGGAATGAGCAGTTCTTC
CSATTGGNEQFF
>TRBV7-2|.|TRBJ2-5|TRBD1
TGTGCCAGCAGGAGGGGGCTTGCAGAGACCCAGTACTTC
CASRRGLAETQYF
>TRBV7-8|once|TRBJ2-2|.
TGTGCCAGCAGCTTCAAAGGGGGGGAAACCGGGGAGCTGTTTTTT
CASSFKGGETGELFF
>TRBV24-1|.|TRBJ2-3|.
TGTGCCACCAGTGACTCGACTAGCTTTAGACAGGCCACAGATACGCAGTATTTT
CATSDSTSFRQATDTQYF
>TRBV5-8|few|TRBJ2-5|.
TGTGCCAGCAGCTTGGATGGCAGGGGGGGGGAGACCCAGTACTTC
CASSLDGRGGETQYF
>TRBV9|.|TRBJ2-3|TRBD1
TGTGCCAGCAGCGTTACAGGGGCCGTGACAGATACGCAGTATTTT
CASSVTGAVTDTQYF
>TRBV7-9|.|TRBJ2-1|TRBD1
TGTGCCAGCAGCCTAGATGGGACAGAGAATGAGCAGTTCTTC
CASSLDGTENEQFF
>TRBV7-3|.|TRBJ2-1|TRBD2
TGTGCCAGCACTTCGCTAGCGGGGCCCTACAATGAGCAGTTCTTC
CASTSLAGPYNEQFF
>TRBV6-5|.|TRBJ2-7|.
TGTGCCAGCAGCCCGGCGGGGCTTTATTACGAGCAGTACTTC
CASSPAGLYYEQYF
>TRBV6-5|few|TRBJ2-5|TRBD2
TGTGCCAGCAGTGATCCTAGCGGGAGGGCGGAGACCCAGTACTTC
CASSDPSGRAETQYF
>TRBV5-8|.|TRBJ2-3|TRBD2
TGTGCCAGCAATGAAGCGGGAGGGATACGTGCACAGTATTTT
CASNEAGGIRAQYF
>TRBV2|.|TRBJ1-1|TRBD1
TGTGCCAGCATCGGGACAGGTGTGAACACTGAAGCTTTCTTT
CASIGTGVNTEAFF
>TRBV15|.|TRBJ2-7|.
TGTGCCACCAGCAGAGATCCCCACAGGGACTACGAGCAGTACTTC
CATSRDPHRDYEQYF